Listed below are T cell receptor beta chains from one sample, sequenced in a study of blood T cell repertoires in COVID-19. Assay used: immunoSEQ multiplex PCR; TCRdb lists only in-frame clones, some missing. The table lists roughly 280,000 clones, about 87% of them singletons. The sequencing sample was made of PBMCs or T cells enriched from blood (not recorded which). The receptors here all came from a woman in her twenties or thirties with acute COVID-19. Both conserved end residues are part of each CDR3. The D gene is left open where the match is weak. A row's size may be missing; if present it is once, few, many or a size class.

V	D	J	size	DNA	CDR3
TRBV5-1	TRBD2	TRBJ2-2	-	TGCGCCAGCAGCGAAACTAGCGGGAGCAACATCCCCGGGGAGCTGTTTTTT	CASSETSGSNIPGELFF
TRBV6-1	TRBD1	TRBJ2-2	-	TGTGCCAGCAGTGGTACAGGGGAAACTCACACCGGGGAGCTGTTTTTT	CASSGTGETHTGELFF
TRBV7-3	TRBD2	TRBJ2-2	-	TGTGCCAGCAGCTTCCCTGGGACTAGCGGGGACACCGGGGAGCTGTTTTTT	CASSFPGTSGDTGELFF
TRBV27	TRBD1	TRBJ2-7	once	TGTGCCAGCAGTCCATCGACAGGGGGCTACGAGCAGTACTTC	CASSPSTGGYEQYF
TRBV19	-	TRBJ2-1	once	TGTGCCAGTACCCCTGACAGGATTTCCTACAATGAGCAGTTCTTC	CASTPDRISYNEQFF
TRBV28	TRBD1	TRBJ1-5	-	TGTGCCAGTGCCGGACAGGGGATCGATCAGCCCCAGCATTTT	CASAGQGIDQPQHF
TRBV4-1	TRBD2	TRBJ2-7	-	TGCGCCAGCAGCCAAACTTTTACTACTAGCGGGAAGGCTAGGGACGAGCAGTACTTC	CASSQTFTTSGKARDEQYF
TRBV30	-	TRBJ2-1	-	TGTGCCTGGAGTAGGAGCTCCTACAATGAGCAGTTCTTC	CAWSRSSYNEQFF
TRBV7-9	-	TRBJ2-1	-	TGTGCCAGCCTTTCCTACAATGAGCAGTTCTTC	CASLSYNEQFF
TRBV19	TRBD1	TRBJ2-7	-	TGTGCCAGTAGTAACCAGGGACCCGGACAGGGGAACGCCTACGAGCAGTACTTC	CASSNQGPGQGNAYEQYF